Given below is one T cell receptor (beta chain) in context. Its matching antigen is unknown. Germline trimming cut 7 bases from V and 5 bases from J; bases unmatched to any gene: 8. This CDR3 comprises 13 residues. Per germline, CDR1 SQVTM and CDR2 ANQGSEA. A sample-barcoded 5' primer and a J-beta primer mix were used in a second PCR of roughly 6 to 11 cycles. One entry per CDR3 protein, called by TCRdb with MiXCR from the 5' RACE reads. The profile shows more than 800,000 distinct CDR3 sequences, more than 35% of them singletons. These data come from a study of blood T cells in healthy people across ages. Study-wide results and limits: Correlation between TCR beta diversity and naive T cell percentage was strong.

The chain carries TRBV29-1 and TRBJ1-5; TRBD1 matches at 7 bases. The material sequenced was blood. This TCR was recovered from an older woman in good health. Written as DNA, the CDR3 is TGCAGCGCCCAGAAGGGGGCCGATCAGCCCCAGCATTTT. It codes for CSAQKGADQPQHF.